These 27 T cell receptor beta chains originate from one sample sequenced in a study of CD8 T cells in Susac syndrome. Random hexamers served to reverse transcribe roughly 0.45 to 1 ug RNA. MiXCR was run by TCRdb on the immunoSEQ multiplex PCR reads, yielding one entry per CDR3 protein. The sample comprises some 100,000 distinct CDR3 sequences, 95% of which are singletons, and 0.3% rests with the top ten. Sequenced: CD8+ T cells from PBMCs. The receptors come from a human donor with Susac syndrome.

V gene TRBV19 combines with J gene TRBJ1-3; the D is unclear. Trimming shortened V by 7 bases and J by 0 bases, and 13 bases separated the two germline ends. CDR1 and CDR2 from the germline V gene are LNHDA and SQIVND (reference sequence). This CDR3 has 15 residues. For the CDR3, the DNA is TGTGCCAGTACCCAAGGGTACAACTCTGGAAACACCATATATTTT. Translation: CASTQGYNSGNTIYF. The full variable domain, its missing parts supplied by reference TRBV19 and TRBJ1-3, is DGGITQSPKYLFRKEGQNVTLSCEQNLNHDAMYWYRQDPGQGLRLIYYSQIVNDFQKGDIAEGYSVSREKKESFPLTVTSAQKNPTAFYLCASTQGYNSGNTIYFGEGSWLTVV.

This chain links TRBV2 with TRBJ1-2; unclear D gene. The CDR3 covers 11 residues. The germline V gene has CDR1 SNHLY and CDR2 FYNNEI. With 3 bases removed from V and 12 bases from J, the gap between germline ends came to 11 bases. The CDR3 reads CASSEGLADTF. CDR3 bases: TGTGCCAGCAGTGAGGGCCTCGCAGACACCTTC.

This rearrangement joins TRBV2 to TRBJ1-1; D remains ambiguous. The CDR3 extends over 11 amino acids. Trimming took 3 bases from V and 7 from J, leaving 6 bases between them. Germline lookup yields CDR1 SNHLY and CDR2 FYNNEI. The CDR3 nucleotides read TGTGCCAGCAGTGACCGCCTTGAAGCTTTCTTT. Translated, it gives CASSDRLEAFF. Variable domain in full (rest from reference TRBV2 and TRBJ1-1): EPEVTQTPSHQVTQMGQEVILRCVPISNHLYFYWYRQILGQKVEFLVSFYNNEISEKSEIFDDQFSVERPDGSNFTLKIRSTKLEDSAMYFCASSDRLEAFFGQGTRLTVV.

The V gene is TRBV28, the J gene TRBJ2-7, with D perhaps matching TRBD2 (5 bases). This CDR3 spans 13 amino acids. Trimming removed 0 bases at V and 6 bases at J, with 9 bases between. Germline values: CDR1 MDHEN, CDR2 SYDVKM. The CDR3 is CASSLWGSGEQYF. The CDR3 DNA reads TGTGCCAGCAGTTTATGGGGCAGCGGCGAGCAGTACTTC. Using reference TRBV28 and TRBJ2-7 for the parts outside the CDR3, the full variable domain is DVKVTQSSRYLVKRTGEKVFLECVQDMDHENMFWYRQDPGLGLRLIYFSYDVKMKEKGDIPEGYSVSREKKERFSLILESASTNQTSMYLCASSLWGSGEQYFGPGTRLTVT.

CDR3 residues: CSARGIEPYNEQFF. CDR3 bases: TGCAGTGCTAGGGGGATCGAGCCCTACAATGAGCAGTTCTTC. The V call is TRBV20-1, the J call TRBJ2-1; no firm D call. The CDR3 extends over 14 amino acids. Deletions cut 3 bases from V and 2 bases from J, with 11 bases between. Per the germline V gene, CDR1 is DFQATT and CDR2 is SNEGSKA (reference sequence).

V and J are TRBV20-1 and TRBJ2-1; tentatively, D is TRBD1 (7 bases). V was shortened by 5 bases and J by 6 bases, with 17 bases between the two germline ends. The CDR3 runs to 14 residues. CDR1 DFQATT and CDR2 SNEGSKA come from the germline V gene (reference sequence). CDR3 loop: CSAPGGGRTNEQFF. CDR3 nucleotide sequence: TGCAGTGCTCCAGGGGGAGGACGGACCAATGAGCAGTTCTTC.

V and J are TRBV29-1 and TRBJ1-3, with D uncertain. Trimming shortened V by 4 bases and J by 0 bases, and 7 bases separated the two germline ends. The CDR3 has 13 amino acids. Looked up from germline, CDR1 is SQVTM and CDR2 is ANQGSEA. The chain's CDR3 is CSVGRDSGNTIYF. The CDR3 DNA reads TGCAGCGTTGGCAGAGACTCTGGAAACACCATATATTTT.

The V call is TRBV27, the J call TRBJ2-1, with D perhaps TRBD1 (5 bases). V was clipped by 3 bases and J by 9 bases, with 12 bases between them. The CDR3 covers 13 residues. Germline V CDR1 and CDR2: MNHEY, SMNVEV (reference sequence). This chain's CDR3 is CASSLGGAGEQFF. CDR3 coding DNA: TGTGCCAGCAGTTTGGGTGGGGCAGGTGAGCAGTTCTTC.

CDR3 sequence (DNA): TGCGCCAGCAGCTTGGCCCCTCAGGGGGCGCGGGAAAAACTGTTTTTT. Encoded protein: CASSLAPQGAREKLFF. The chain links TRBV5-1 to TRBJ1-4; the match to TRBD1 covers 8 bases. Germline loops: CDR1 SGHRS, CDR2 YFSETQ. CDR3 length: 16 amino acids. V shed 0 bases, J shed 8 bases, and the junction held 9 bases outside the gene matches.

The chain has TRBV1 and TRBJ2-5; TRBD1, the table's D call, lacks a check against the DNA. TRBV1 is labeled a pseudogene. This CDR3 has 14 amino acids. The CDR3, as DNA: TGCACCAGCAGCCCCCCGGGGCGGCAAGAGACCCAGTACTTC. Protein sequence: CTSSPPGRQETQYF.

This sequence joins TRBV2 and TRBJ2-7, with D unresolved. The CDR3 contains 13 residues. The ends were cut back, 0 bases at V and 5 bases at J, with 8 bases in the middle. Germline values: CDR1 SNHLY, CDR2 FYNNEI. CDR3 in DNA: TGTGCCAGCAGTGAAGCCAGGACGAACGAGCAGTACTTC. Residues: CASSEARTNEQYF. Supplemented by reference TRBV2 and TRBJ2-7, the full variable domain reads EPEVTQTPSHQVTQMGQEVILRCVPISNHLYFYWYRQILGQKVEFLVSFYNNEISEKSEIFDDQFSVERPDGSNFTLKIRSTKLEDSAMYFCASSEARTNEQYFGPGTRLTVT.

The V call is TRBV29-1, the J call TRBJ1-4; no firm D call. CDR1 and CDR2 (germline): SQVTM, ANQGSEA. The CDR3 covers 11 residues. V lost 4 bases and J lost 7, with 7 bases in between. The CDR3 DNA sequence: TGCAGCGTTGGAAACAGTGAAAAACTGTTTTTT. Protein product: CSVGNSEKLFF. The full variable domain, in which reference TRBV29-1 and TRBJ1-4 provide the parts outside the CDR3, is SAVISQKPSRDICQRGTSLTIQCQVDSQVTMMFWYRQQPGQSLTLIATANQGSEATYESGFVIDKFPISRPNLTFSTLTVSNMSPEDSSIYLCSVGNSEKLFFGSGTQLSVL.

This chain connects TRBV7-9 to TRBJ2-5; 8 bases are a match to TRBD1. CDR1 is SEHNR and CDR2 is FQNEAQ in the germline V gene (reference sequence). The CDR3 runs to 15 residues. J was trimmed by 2 bases and V by 8 bases; bases with no gene match: 10. The DNA of the CDR3 is TGTGCCAGCGGACAGGGACCGCCATTTCAAGAGACCCAGTACTTC. It translates to CASGQGPPFQETQYF. The full variable domain, completed using reference TRBV7-9 and TRBJ2-5, is DTGVSQNPRHKITKRGQNVTFRCDPISEHNRLYWYRQTLGQGPEFLTYFQNEAQLEKSRLLSDRFSAERPKGSFSTLEIQRTEQGDSAMYLCASGQGPPFQETQYFGPGTRLLVL.

This sequence joins TRBV5-4 and TRBJ2-5, with D perhaps TRBD1 (7 bases). Trimming left V 2 bases short and J 5 bases short, with 16 bases between. Germline V CDR1 and CDR2: SGHNT, YYREEE (reference sequence). The CDR3 length is 15 residues. The chain's CDR3 is CASSLMDRTMETQYF. The CDR3 DNA is TGTGCCAGCAGCTTAATGGACAGGACTATGGAGACCCAGTACTTC.

The chain employs TRBV5-1 and TRBJ2-7, with a possible D match to TRBD1 (6 bases). V was shortened by 2 bases and J by 5 bases, with 20 bases between the two germline ends. CDR3 size: 16 residues. Germline CDR1 is SGHRS and CDR2 is YFSETQ. The CDR3 nucleotides are TGCGCCAGCAGCTTTGGAGGCCGGCAGGGGATCAACGAGCAGTACTTC. Amino acid sequence: CASSFGGRQGINEQYF.

The chain carries TRBV18 and TRBJ2-5; TRBD2 matches at 15 bases. Germline loops: CDR1 KGHSH, CDR2 LQKENI. The CDR3 spans 15 residues. V lost 2 bases to trimming and J lost 5 bases; unmatched junction nucleotides: 0. CDR3 nucleotide sequence: TGTGCCAGCTCACCAGGACTAGCGGGAGGGGAGACCCAGTACTTC. Amino acids: CASSPGLAGGETQYF.

This clonotype was observed once. The chain employs TRBV20-1 and TRBJ1-1, with 7 bases that match TRBD1. Germline CDR1 reads DFQATT; CDR2 reads SNEGSKA (reference sequence). The CDR3 is 14 amino acids. V gave up 0 bases and J gave up 5 bases; unmatched junction bases: 6. CDR3 residues: CSARDRQGWTEAFF. The CDR3 DNA is TGCAGTGCTAGAGATAGACAGGGTTGGACTGAAGCTTTCTTT.

This clonotype was observed a single time. This chain links TRBV19 with TRBJ2-5; TRBD1 agrees at 9 bases. The CDR3 runs to 13 residues. V was clipped by 9 bases and J by 5 bases; unmatched bases: 7. From germline, CDR1 is LNHDA and CDR2 SQIVND (reference sequence). CDR3 coding DNA: TGTGCCAGCGGACAGGGGTCGGGCGAGACCCAGTACTTC. It encodes CASGQGSGETQYF.

The gene calls are TRBV20-1 and TRBJ1-5, with unresolved D. CDR1 is DFQATT and CDR2 is SNEGSKA in the germline V gene (reference sequence). The length of the CDR3 is 14 residues. Trimming removed 5 bases at V and 0 bases at J, with 11 bases between. CDR3 in DNA: TGCAGTGCTGCCGCCGCAGGTAGCAATCAGCCCCAGCATTTT. It yields the protein CSAAAAGSNQPQHF.

V and J are TRBV29-1 and TRBJ2-1; 12 nucleotides line up with TRBD1. CDR3 length equals 15 residues. Germline CDR1 SQVTM, CDR2 ANQGSEA. The ends lost 4 bases at V and 6 bases at J; junction bases unmatched: 7. The CDR3 region has the DNA TGCAGCGTTGGAAACCGGGACAGGGGGCTCAATGAGCAGTTCTTC. Translated, it gives CSVGNRDRGLNEQFF.

The chain combines TRBV7-9 with TRBJ2-4; 7 bases align to TRBD2. This CDR3 spans 14 amino acids. Germline values: CDR1 SEHNR, CDR2 FQNEAQ (reference sequence). V was pared by 4 bases and J by 4 bases, with 4 bases of the junction left unmatched. This chain's CDR3 is CASSSWEGKNIQYF. The CDR3 nucleotides read TGTGCCAGCAGCTCCTGGGAGGGGAAAAACATTCAGTACTTC.

This chain joins TRBV3-1 and TRBJ2-1; D gene unclear. Per germline, CDR1 LGHDT and CDR2 YNNKEL (reference sequence). The CDR3 length is 11 residues. Trimming took off 7 bases at V and 3 bases at J, with 4 bases between the two ends. The DNA of the CDR3 is TGTGCCAGCACCGACTACAATGAGCAGTTCTTC. It encodes CASTDYNEQFF.

The chain joins TRBV19 to TRBJ2-1; D is perhaps TRBD1 (6 bases). The CDR3 covers 15 residues. V was cut by 2 bases and J by 4 bases, with 12 bases left in between. CDR1 and CDR2 from the germline V gene are LNHDA and SQIVND (reference sequence). The CDR3 loop is CASSIPLGGYNEQFF. For the CDR3, the DNA is TGTGCCAGTAGTATACCATTAGGGGGATACAATGAGCAGTTCTTC.

This clonotype was recorded only once. The chain combines TRBV24-1 with TRBJ2-3, with D possibly called TRBD1 or TRBD2 (5 bases each). The CDR3 is 14 amino acids. Trimming took 1 base from V and 6 from J, leaving 10 bases between them. Germline V gene data show CDR1 as KGHDR and CDR2 as SFDVKD. The CDR3 DNA is TGTGCCACCAGTGATTTAAGAGGGGAGGATACGCAGTATTTT. Translated: CATSDLRGEDTQYF.

The chain uses TRBV6-6 and TRBJ2-1; the D gene is possibly TRBD2 (6 bases). Germline loops: CDR1 MNHNY, CDR2 SVGAGI (reference sequence). CDR3 length: 14 residues. V lost 5 bases to trimming and J lost 9 bases, with 17 bases between them. This CDR3 reads CASSPRLEPPEQFF. CDR3 DNA: TGTGCCAGCAGTCCCCGACTAGAACCCCCTGAGCAGTTCTTC.

This chain joins TRBV3-1 and TRBJ2-7, with 8 positions matching TRBD1. CDR3 size: 15 residues. Germline V gene lookup returns CDR1 LGHDT and CDR2 YNNKEL (reference sequence). The V and J ends lost 0 bases and 3 bases, in that order; junction bases with no gene match: 4. The CDR3 region is CASSQDLDRDYEQYF. CDR3 sequence (DNA): TGTGCCAGCAGCCAAGATTTGGACAGGGACTACGAGCAGTACTTC.

This sequence joins TRBV29-1 and TRBJ1-5, with D possibly TRBD1 on 5 matching bases. The CDR3 has 13 residues. Germline lookup yields CDR1 SQVTM and CDR2 ANQGSEA. V lost 2 bases and J 4 bases, leaving 9 bases between the germline ends. CDR3 amino acids: CSVELPGNQPQHF. The CDR3 DNA reads as TGCAGCGTTGAATTACCAGGGAATCAGCCCCAGCATTTT.